This T cell receptor beta chain was captured by sequencing in a study of beta chain features in type 1 diabetes. Background on the study: When patients were set against healthy donors, age, gender and cell yields were similar. Findings of the study overall: The study found that naive, central memory and Treg TCRB repertoires appeared more similar in patients than in healthy donors. For type 1 diabetes patients, VDJ junctions showed fewer insertions and more deletions. TCRB CDR3s were moderately but significantly shorter in Type 1 diabetes patients in all four CD4+ subsets.

Trimming removed 0 bases at V and 6 bases at J, with 9 bases between. The CDR3 covers 13 residues. CDR1 is LGHNA and CDR2 is YSLEER in the germline V gene. Concerning this clone: Antigen unknown.

Each sorted fraction was over 95% pure. Sequencing targeted expressed TCRB transcripts, as all isolated RNA had been reverse transcribed. The table came from immunoSEQ multiplex PCR; TCRdb's copy has only in-frame clones and leaves some out. The table lists 640,000 or so clones, about an eighth of them singletons. The chain recombines TRBV4-3 with TRBJ2-7; unclear D gene. The sequencing input was naive CD4+ T cells from blood. The clonotype was recovered from a man younger than 35 with type 1 diabetes. The CDR3 nucleotides read TGCGCCAGCAGCCAAGATCGGCAACGCGAGCAGTACTTC. The encoded protein is CASSQDRQREQYF.